The sequence of this TCR beta chain was determined in a study of cytomegalovirus exposure and HLA in healthy donors. For the study at large: Of several hundred genotyped donors, about 81% grouped in the Caucasian-associated ancestry cluster.

As regards this clone: Antigen: not known.

The study ran its PCR with 60 Vbeta and 13 Jbeta primers. The method was immunoSEQ multiplex PCR; TCRdb's version includes in-frame clones alone and lacks a portion of them. Altogether 90,000 to 130,000 clones are present, about four fifths being singletons, with the ten largest covering 20% to 25%. Study-wide findings and caveats: Cytomegalovirus status was reportedly diagnosed by the classifier with high specificity and sensitivity. A few chains tied to CMV proved CMV antigen-specific in vitro. A highly shared variant cluster was judged a likely technical artifact.

The sequencing sample was made of PBMCs. The source of this sequence is a young man in good health and CMV-seropositive.

The CDR3 is CASSPSGSGALDTQYF. DNA for the CDR3: TGTGCCAGCAGTCCTTCCGGTTCAGGGGCCTTAGATACGCAGTATTTT. This chain joins TRBV5-4 and TRBJ2-3; D perhaps matches TRBD1 (6 bases). V shed 5 bases and J shed 5 bases, with 21 bases lying between them. The length of the CDR3 is 16 residues. Looked up from germline, CDR1 is SGHNT and CDR2 is YYREEE (reference sequence).